These 14 T cell receptor beta chains were sequenced from one sample in a study of cytomegalovirus exposure and HLA in healthy donors. Researchers ran the PCR with 60 Vbeta and 13 Jbeta primers. Method: immunoSEQ multiplex PCR; TCRdb's copy keeps in-frame clones and lacks some. The table lists about 110,000 clones, less than 70% of them singletons. The sequencing sample was made of PBMCs. These receptors were collected from a woman in her 70s in good health and CMV-seropositive.

The chain uses TRBV6-4 and TRBJ2-3; D might be TRBD2 (5 bases). Deletions cut 5 bases from V and 1 base from J, with 13 bases between. Germline CDR1 MRHNA, CDR2 SNTAGT. The CDR3 consists of 15 residues. This chain's CDR3 is CASSFTPGGTDTQYF. The CDR3 DNA is TGTGCCAGCAGTTTTACCCCCGGGGGCACAGATACGCAGTATTTT.

The DNA for the CDR3 is TGCGCCAGCAGCTTGGCCGGACTAGCGGGGGGTTTTGAGCAGTTCTTC. Protein product: CASSLAGLAGGFEQFF. This chain uses TRBV5-1 with TRBJ2-1; 14 bases align to TRBD2. V was pared by 0 bases and J by 9 bases, with 5 bases of the junction left unmatched. Germline CDR1 is SGHRS and CDR2 is YFSETQ. This CDR3 has 16 amino acids.

V and J are TRBV25-1 and TRBJ2-1; D not certain. With 3 bases removed from V and 9 bases from J, the gap between germline ends came to 6 bases. The CDR3 has 11 amino acids. Germline lookup yields CDR1 MGHDK and CDR2 SYGVNS. The CDR3 DNA reads TGTGCCAGCAGTGATCTCAGTGAGCAGTTCTTC. Translated: CASSDLSEQFF. The whole variable domain, filled in from reference TRBV25-1 and TRBJ2-1, reads EADIYQTPRYLVIGTGKKITLECSQTMGHDKMYWYQQDPGMELHLIHYSYGVNSTEKGDLSSESTVSRIRTEHFPLTLESARPSHTSQYLCASSDLSEQFFGPGTRLTVL.

The gene calls are TRBV18 and TRBJ2-7, with D maybe TRBD1 (6 bases). In germline, CDR1 is KGHSH, CDR2 LQKENI. V was cut by 4 bases and J by 2 bases, with 15 bases left in between. The CDR3 runs 15 residues. The CDR3 nucleotides read TGTGCCAGCTCACTCTGGGCGGACAGAGCCTACGAGCAGTACTTC. As protein: CASSLWADRAYEQYF.

The chain carries TRBV6-6 and TRBJ2-7, with D perhaps TRBD1 (8 bases). Germline V gives CDR1 MNHNY, CDR2 SVGAGI (reference sequence). With 5 bases removed from V and 4 bases from J, the gap between germline ends came to 15 bases. The CDR3 extends over 14 amino acids. The CDR3 DNA is TGTGCCAGCAGTCACGGACAGGGAGGGTACGAGCAGTACTTC. Its translation: CASSHGQGGYEQYF.

V gene TRBV2 combines with J gene TRBJ2-7; 8 bases line up with TRBD2. The CDR3 covers 12 residues. Germline V lookup: CDR1 SNHLY, CDR2 FYNNEI. V shed 5 bases and J 7 bases; nucleotides not matched to a gene: 4. The CDR3 reads CASSPRGGEQYF. As DNA, the CDR3 is TGTGCCAGCAGTCCTCGGGGGGGTGAGCAGTACTTC.

The chain carries TRBV19 and TRBJ1-5; no firm D call. With 5 bases removed from V and 2 bases from J, the gap between germline ends came to 10 bases. The CDR3 consists of 14 residues. The germline gives CDR1 LNHDA, CDR2 SQIVND (reference sequence). For the CDR3, the DNA is TGTGCCAGTAGTGTCTCCGGAGGCAATCAGCCCCAGCATTTT. This gives the protein CASSVSGGNQPQHF.

This chain uses TRBV14 with TRBJ1-2; D is possibly TRBD1 (6 bases). V lost 4 bases and J lost 8, with 17 bases in between. Germline-derived CDR1 and CDR2 are SGHDN and FVKESK. The CDR3 has 14 amino acids. CDR3 nucleotide sequence: TGTGCCAGCAGCCCTTGGGGGGGCCCGTGGGGCTACACCTTC. Its translation: CASSPWGGPWGYTF.

This sequence joins TRBV2 and TRBJ2-7, with D perhaps TRBD2 (6 bases). The CDR3 extends over 12 amino acids. From germline, CDR1 is SNHLY and CDR2 FYNNEI. V was trimmed by 7 bases and J by 2 bases, leaving 9 bases between them. The DNA of the CDR3 is TGTGCCAGCAAGGGAGGCGCCTACGAGCAGTACTTC. Its translation is CASKGGAYEQYF.

The gene calls are TRBV6-5 and TRBJ2-1, with 11 bases that match TRBD2. This CDR3 spans 15 amino acids. The V gene end was trimmed by 6 bases and the J gene end by 4 bases; junction bases not matched to a gene: 5. Germline loops: CDR1 MNHEY, CDR2 SVGAGI. The CDR3 sequence is CASRVLAGAYNEQFF. CDR3 DNA sequence: TGTGCCAGCAGGGTACTAGCGGGGGCTTACAATGAGCAGTTCTTC.

The chain carries TRBV9 and TRBJ2-3, with TRBD2 matching 7 bases. The V and J ends lost 3 bases and 2 bases, in that order; junction bases with no gene match: 6. The CDR3 covers 15 residues. CDR1 SGDLS and CDR2 YYNGEE come from the germline V gene. The CDR3 protein is CASSDWGGDTDTQYF. Written as DNA, the CDR3 is TGTGCCAGCAGCGATTGGGGGGGGGACACAGATACGCAGTATTTT.

The chain is built from TRBV4-1 and TRBJ1-6; 9 nucleotides match TRBD1. J lost 0 bases, V lost 4 bases, and 4 bases had no gene match. The CDR3 loop spans 17 amino acids. CDR1 is MGHRA, CDR2 YSYEKL, per germline. CDR3 nucleotides: TGCGCCAGCAGCCGGACAGGGGCGCTCTCCTATAATTCACCCCTCCACTTT. This sequence encodes CASSRTGALSYNSPLHF.

V and J are TRBV29-1 and TRBJ2-5; 7 bases match TRBD2. The end of the DNA fits TRBJ2-7 better, so the J call may be wrong. Germline V gene sequence: CDR1 SQVTM, CDR2 ANQGSEA. The CDR3 has 12 amino acids. CDR3 amino acids: CSVDPGGREQYF. CDR3 bases: TGCAGCGTTGATCCGGGGGGACGCGAGCAGTACTTC.

This chain connects TRBV18 to TRBJ2-7; D might be TRBD1 (5 bases). Germline loops: CDR1 KGHSH, CDR2 LQKENI. CDR3 length: 12 residues. Trimming shortened V by 4 bases and J by 3 bases, and 7 bases separated the two germline ends. CDR3 sequence: CASSQTDYEQYF. As DNA, the CDR3 is TGTGCCAGCTCACAGACAGACTACGAGCAGTACTTC. Full variable domain (missing parts from reference TRBV18 and TRBJ2-7): NAGVMQNPRHLVRRRGQEARLRCSPMKGHSHVYWYRQLPEEGLKFMVYLQKENIIDESGMPKERFSAEFPKEGPSILRIQQVVRGDSAAYFCASSQTDYEQYFGPGTRLTVT.